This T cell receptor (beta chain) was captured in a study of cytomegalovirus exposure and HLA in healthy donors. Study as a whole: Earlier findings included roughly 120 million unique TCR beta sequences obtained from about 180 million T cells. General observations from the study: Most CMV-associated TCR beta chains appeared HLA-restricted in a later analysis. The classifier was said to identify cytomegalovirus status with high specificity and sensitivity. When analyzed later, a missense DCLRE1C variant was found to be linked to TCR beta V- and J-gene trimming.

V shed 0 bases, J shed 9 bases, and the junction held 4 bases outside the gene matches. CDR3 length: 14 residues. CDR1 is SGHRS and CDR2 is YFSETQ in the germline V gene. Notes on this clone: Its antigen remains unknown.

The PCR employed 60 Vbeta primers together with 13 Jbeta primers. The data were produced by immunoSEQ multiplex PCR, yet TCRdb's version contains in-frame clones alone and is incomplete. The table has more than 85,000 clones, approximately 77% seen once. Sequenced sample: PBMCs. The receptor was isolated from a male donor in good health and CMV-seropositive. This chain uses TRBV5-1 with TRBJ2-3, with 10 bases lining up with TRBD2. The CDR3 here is CASSLGTSGSTQYF. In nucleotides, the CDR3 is TGCGCCAGCAGCTTGGGGACTAGCGGCTCAACGCAGTATTTT.